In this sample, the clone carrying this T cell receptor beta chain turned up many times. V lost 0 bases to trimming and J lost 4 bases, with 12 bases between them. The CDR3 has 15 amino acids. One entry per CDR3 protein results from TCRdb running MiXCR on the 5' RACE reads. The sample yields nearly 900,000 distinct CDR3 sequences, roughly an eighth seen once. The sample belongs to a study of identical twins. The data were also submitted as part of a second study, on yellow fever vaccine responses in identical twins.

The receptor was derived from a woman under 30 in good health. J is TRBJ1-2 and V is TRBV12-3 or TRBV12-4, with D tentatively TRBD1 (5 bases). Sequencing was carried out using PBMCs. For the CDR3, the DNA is TGTGCCAGCAGTTTAGCGCGACAGCCCACCTATGGCTACACCTTC. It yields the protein CASSLARQPTYGYTF.